This T cell receptor (beta chain) was sequenced for a study of control samples from healthy donors and cancer patients. Clones were sequenced by immunoSEQ multiplex PCR, and TCRdb holds only the in-frame ones, with some missing. The data contain 99,000 or so clones, roughly four fifths of them seen just once; the ten biggest clones take up approximately 2%. This clone has more than one count but fewer than ten. The specimen was blood. This receptor was identified in a man aged 55 to 69 in good health.

The CDR3 nucleotides read TGTGCCAGTTTATCGACTAGCGGATACACCGGGGAGCTGTTTTTT. Protein sequence: CASLSTSGYTGELFF. This chain uses TRBV19 with TRBJ2-2; TRBD2 matches at 9 bases. The CDR3 sequence is 15 residues long. V gave up 8 bases and J gave up 3 bases; unmatched junction bases: 7. Per the germline V gene, CDR1 is LNHDA and CDR2 is SQIVND (reference sequence).